This record looks at one TCR beta chain sequence and its context. These data belong to a study of technical replicates of blood from a handful of donors. Sequencing used immunoSEQ multiplex PCR; TCRdb keeps in-frame clones, though not all of them. Of approximately 84,000 clones in the sample, 95% to 98% were seen once. The length of the CDR3 is 15 residues. Germline V gives CDR1 SGHVS, CDR2 FQNEAQ. V shed 5 bases and J shed 0 bases, with 14 bases lying between them. The chain combines TRBV7-8 with TRBJ2-7; possibly TRBD1 for D (6 bases). The sample was T cells isolated from PBMCs. The origin of this receptor is a human donor in good health. CDR3 protein: CASSMHQGPSYEQYF. The CDR3 nucleotides are TGTGCCAGCAGCATGCATCAGGGGCCCTCCTACGAGCAGTACTTC.